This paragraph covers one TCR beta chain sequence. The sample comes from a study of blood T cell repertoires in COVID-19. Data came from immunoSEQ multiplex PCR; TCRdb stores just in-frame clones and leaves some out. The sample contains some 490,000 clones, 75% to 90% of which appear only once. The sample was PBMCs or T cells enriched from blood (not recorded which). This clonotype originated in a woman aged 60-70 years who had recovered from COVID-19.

CDR3 DNA sequence: TGTGCCAGCAAGGCAGGGTCCATGGCCCAGCATTTT. Encoded protein: CASKAGSMAQHF. The V gene is TRBV2, the J gene TRBJ1-5, with D possibly matching TRBD1 (5 bases). Deletions cut 7 bases from V and 11 bases from J, with 15 bases between. Germline V CDR1 and CDR2: SNHLY, FYNNEI. This CDR3 is 12 amino acids long.